The rows below give T cell receptor beta chains drawn from one sample of a study of shared clonotypes between healthy human individuals. Sequencing used immunoSEQ multiplex PCR; TCRdb keeps in-frame clones, though not all of them. This table has about 2.1 million clones, 90% to 95% appearing once. The sequenced sample was naive CD8+ T cells from PBMCs. Every receptor here comes from a man younger than 35 in good health. Some clones in this sample may be carry-over from other donors' samples. Each CDR3 is given with its conserved first and last residue. The order of the fields is D gene, V gene, J gene, clone size, CDR3 DNA, CDR3 protein. The D gene is left open where the match is weak. Not every row has a clone size; where given, it reads once, few, many or a size class.

d_gene: TRBD2
v_gene: TRBV11-2
j_gene: TRBJ2-3
abundance: .
CDR3nt: TGTGCCAGCAGAATGGCGGGAGTTCCAGATACGCAGTATTTT
CDR3aa: CASRMAGVPDTQYF

d_gene: .
v_gene: TRBV27
j_gene: TRBJ2-7
abundance: once
CDR3nt: TGTGCCAGCAGTTTCTATCCCCGCCAGGGCGGATCCAACGAGCAGTACTTC
CDR3aa: CASSFYPRQGGSNEQYF

d_gene: .
v_gene: TRBV30
j_gene: TRBJ2-1
abundance: .
CDR3nt: TGTGCCTGGAGTGTTAGCGCCCCTCAGTTCTTC
CDR3aa: CAWSVSAPQFF

d_gene: .
v_gene: TRBV18
j_gene: TRBJ2-2
abundance: .
CDR3nt: TGTGCCAGCTCACCGGGGACCGGGGAGCTGTTTTTT
CDR3aa: CASSPGTGELFF

d_gene: .
v_gene: TRBV7-9
j_gene: TRBJ2-4
abundance: .
CDR3nt: TGTGCCAGCAGCTATCCTTTTGATGGGGGAGAAGACAAAAACATTCAGTACTTC
CDR3aa: CASSYPFDGGEDKNIQYF

d_gene: TRBD1
v_gene: TRBV27
j_gene: TRBJ1-4
abundance: once
CDR3nt: TGTGCCAGCAGAACAACAGGGGGGGGAGAAAAACTGTTTTTT
CDR3aa: CASRTTGGGEKLFF

d_gene: .
v_gene: TRBV4-3
j_gene: TRBJ2-1
abundance: .
CDR3nt: TGCGCCAGCAGCCAAGAATATGGCTCAAACAATGAGCAGTTCTTC
CDR3aa: CASSQEYGSNNEQFF

d_gene: .
v_gene: TRBV9
j_gene: TRBJ1-5
abundance: once
CDR3nt: TGTGCCAGCAGCGGGGACATTGGGCAGCCCCAGCATTTT
CDR3aa: CASSGDIGQPQHF

d_gene: TRBD2
v_gene: TRBV27
j_gene: TRBJ2-7
abundance: .
CDR3nt: TGTGCCAGCAAGTCTAGCGGGAGACGCGAGCAGTACTTC
CDR3aa: CASKSSGRREQYF

d_gene: TRBD2
v_gene: TRBV28
j_gene: TRBJ2-7
abundance: .
CDR3nt: TGTGCCAGCAGTGGCACTAGCGGGAGGGCCTTCAACGAGCAGTACTTC
CDR3aa: CASSGTSGRAFNEQYF

d_gene: TRBD2
v_gene: TRBV7-8
j_gene: TRBJ2-5
abundance: once
CDR3nt: TGTGCCAGCAGTCCGCCGTGGGCTAGCGGAGAGACCCAGTACTTC
CDR3aa: CASSPPWASGETQYF

d_gene: TRBD1
v_gene: TRBV29-1
j_gene: TRBJ2-7
abundance: .
CDR3nt: TGCAGCGTTGGAGGGACAGGGAATTACGAGCAGTACTTC
CDR3aa: CSVGGTGNYEQYF

d_gene: .
v_gene: TRBV6-5
j_gene: TRBJ1-2
abundance: .
CDR3nt: TGTGCCAGCAGTTATTCAGAGGGCTATGGCTACACCTTC
CDR3aa: CASSYSEGYGYTF

d_gene: .
v_gene: TRBV4-2
j_gene: TRBJ1-2
abundance: once
CDR3nt: TGTGCCAGCAGCCAACCCGGAGGGGGGTTGGGGGGCTACACCTTC
CDR3aa: CASSQPGGGLGGYTF

d_gene: TRBD2
v_gene: TRBV7-2
j_gene: TRBJ2-1
abundance: .
CDR3nt: TGTGCCAGCAGCTTAGGGGGGTTAGCGGGCAATGAGCAGTTCTTC
CDR3aa: CASSLGGLAGNEQFF

d_gene: .
v_gene: TRBV11-2
j_gene: TRBJ1-1
abundance: .
CDR3nt: TGTGCCAGCAGCTTATCGTTTTCAGGGAACACTGAAGCTTTCTTT
CDR3aa: CASSLSFSGNTEAFF

d_gene: TRBD1
v_gene: TRBV27
j_gene: TRBJ1-1
abundance: few
CDR3nt: TGTGCCAGCAGTTTATTTCAGGGGGCCAGCACTGAAGCTTTCTTT
CDR3aa: CASSLFQGASTEAFF

d_gene: .
v_gene: TRBV19
j_gene: TRBJ2-3
abundance: .
CDR3nt: TGTGCCAGTAGTATTTTCCTAGCGCTGAGCACAGATACGCAGTATTTT
CDR3aa: CASSIFLALSTDTQYF

d_gene: .
v_gene: TRBV9
j_gene: TRBJ2-5
abundance: once
CDR3nt: TGTGCCAGCAGCGTAGTCGGGACAATCCAAGAGACCCAGTACTTC
CDR3aa: CASSVVGTIQETQYF

d_gene: .
v_gene: TRBV2
j_gene: TRBJ2-7
abundance: .
CDR3nt: TGTGCCAGCAGTGATATAGCGGAGAGCTCCTACGAGCAGTACTTC
CDR3aa: CASSDIAESSYEQYF

d_gene: TRBD2
v_gene: TRBV7-9
j_gene: TRBJ2-1
abundance: .
CDR3nt: TGTGCCAGCAGCTTATGGGGCGGGAGGGCCTTTTCCAATGAGCAGTTCTTC
CDR3aa: CASSLWGGRAFSNEQFF

d_gene: .
v_gene: TRBV7-6
j_gene: TRBJ2-7
abundance: .
CDR3nt: TGTGCCAGCAGCTTAGCTAGAGGCAGGGCCGCGGTGTACGAGCAGTACTTC
CDR3aa: CASSLARGRAAVYEQYF

d_gene: .
v_gene: TRBV7-9
j_gene: TRBJ2-7
abundance: .
CDR3nt: TGTGCCAGCAGCTTAGGCGAAGGGCACACCTACGAGCAGTACTTC
CDR3aa: CASSLGEGHTYEQYF

d_gene: TRBD1
v_gene: TRBV28
j_gene: TRBJ2-1
abundance: .
CDR3nt: TGTGCCAGCAGTTTAAGGACAGGGGGCTATGAGGATGAGCAGTTCTTC
CDR3aa: CASSLRTGGYEDEQFF

d_gene: .
v_gene: TRBV19
j_gene: TRBJ2-7
abundance: .
CDR3nt: TGTGCCAGTTCCCCATGGAGCGGCTCCTACGAGCAGTACTTC
CDR3aa: CASSPWSGSYEQYF

d_gene: TRBD2
v_gene: TRBV5-3
j_gene: TRBJ2-2
abundance: .
CDR3nt: TGTGCCAGAAGCTTGAGGGGACTAGCGGGAGGGAACACCGGGGAGCTGTTTTTT
CDR3aa: CARSLRGLAGGNTGELFF

d_gene: .
v_gene: TRBV27
j_gene: TRBJ2-1
abundance: .
CDR3nt: TGTGCCAGCAGTTTATGGGGGCAGCCAGGGGAGCAGTTCTTC
CDR3aa: CASSLWGQPGEQFF

d_gene: .
v_gene: TRBV28
j_gene: TRBJ2-1
abundance: once
CDR3nt: TGTGCCAGCAGGATGGGGGGCAATGAGCAGTTCTTC
CDR3aa: CASRMGGNEQFF

d_gene: .
v_gene: TRBV27
j_gene: TRBJ2-1
abundance: .
CDR3nt: TGTGCCAGCAGTTTATTTGCTAGCCGGAGCTCCTACAATGAGCAGTTCTTC
CDR3aa: CASSLFASRSSYNEQFF

d_gene: TRBD1
v_gene: TRBV5-3
j_gene: TRBJ1-4
abundance: .
CDR3nt: TGTGCCAGAAGCTTGTGGTTGGGACAGGTAGCAAGTTCGCCAAATGAAAAACTGTTTTTT
CDR3aa: CARSLWLGQVASSPNEKLFF

d_gene: .
v_gene: TRBV7-9
j_gene: TRBJ2-7
abundance: once
CDR3nt: TGTGCCAGCAGCTGGGGAAATAGGGCCTACGAGCAGTACTTC
CDR3aa: CASSWGNRAYEQYF

d_gene: .
v_gene: TRBV28
j_gene: TRBJ2-7
abundance: .
CDR3nt: TGTGCCAGCACCCAAGTTGGGGGGCGGCTCGAGCAGTACTTC
CDR3aa: CASTQVGGRLEQYF

d_gene: .
v_gene: TRBV18
j_gene: TRBJ2-1
abundance: .
CDR3nt: TGTGCCAGCTCACCATATCAGAATGAGCAGTTCTTC
CDR3aa: CASSPYQNEQFF

d_gene: .
v_gene: TRBV13
j_gene: TRBJ2-6
abundance: .
CDR3nt: TGTGCCAGCAGCCTCGACCGGGGCTCTGGGGCCAACGTCCTGACTTTC
CDR3aa: CASSLDRGSGANVLTF

d_gene: .
v_gene: TRBV9
j_gene: TRBJ2-1
abundance: .
CDR3nt: TGTGCCAGCAACTCCGGGACGGCCCTATTGGCGGGACGGAACAATGAGCAGTTCTTC
CDR3aa: CASNSGTALLAGRNNEQFF

d_gene: .
v_gene: TRBV27
j_gene: TRBJ1-2
abundance: .
CDR3nt: TGTGCCAGCAGTTTAGCCTCTAACTATGGCTACACCTTC
CDR3aa: CASSLASNYGYTF

d_gene: TRBD2
v_gene: TRBV28
j_gene: TRBJ2-7
abundance: .
CDR3nt: TGTGCCAGCAGTCCACATAGCGGGAGTATCTACGAGCAGTACTTC
CDR3aa: CASSPHSGSIYEQYF

d_gene: TRBD2
v_gene: TRBV5-1
j_gene: TRBJ2-5
abundance: .
CDR3nt: TGCGCCAGCAGCTCGGGACTAGCGGGGGTCCAAGAGACCCAGTACTTC
CDR3aa: CASSSGLAGVQETQYF

d_gene: .
v_gene: TRBV7-9
j_gene: TRBJ2-2
abundance: .
CDR3nt: TGTGCCATCTTTAATGCAGGGCTGTTTTTT
CDR3aa: CAIFNAGLFF

d_gene: .
v_gene: TRBV7-9
j_gene: TRBJ2-7
abundance: .
CDR3nt: TGTGCCAGCAGCTCAGGGGACATCGCCTACGAGCAGTACTTC
CDR3aa: CASSSGDIAYEQYF

d_gene: .
v_gene: TRBV7-9
j_gene: TRBJ2-3
abundance: .
CDR3nt: TGTGCCAGCAGCTTAGCTGAGGGGATGATAACAGATACGCAGTATTTT
CDR3aa: CASSLAEGMITDTQYF

d_gene: TRBD2
v_gene: TRBV19
j_gene: TRBJ2-7
abundance: .
CDR3nt: TGTGCCAGTAGATCCCTAGCGGGAGACGAGCAGTACTTC
CDR3aa: CASRSLAGDEQYF

d_gene: TRBD2
v_gene: TRBV10-3
j_gene: TRBJ2-1
abundance: once
CDR3nt: TGTGCCACCTGGGACACGGGACTAGCGGGAGACAATGAGCAGTTCTTC
CDR3aa: CATWDTGLAGDNEQFF

d_gene: .
v_gene: TRBV4-3
j_gene: TRBJ2-5
abundance: .
CDR3nt: TGCGCCAGCAGCCACGCCCTTAGTAACCAAGAGACCCAGTACTTC
CDR3aa: CASSHALSNQETQYF

d_gene: .
v_gene: TRBV7-2
j_gene: TRBJ1-2
abundance: .
CDR3nt: TGTGCCAGCAGAGGGGTCAATGGCTACACCTTC
CDR3aa: CASRGVNGYTF

d_gene: .
v_gene: TRBV27
j_gene: TRBJ1-5
abundance: .
CDR3nt: TGTGCCAGCAGTTTATTCCCCCATCAGCCCCAGCATTTT
CDR3aa: CASSLFPHQPQHF

d_gene: .
v_gene: TRBV11-2
j_gene: TRBJ2-7
abundance: .
CDR3nt: TGTGCCAGCAGCTTAGTCCCAGCCTACGAGCAGTACTTC
CDR3aa: CASSLVPAYEQYF

d_gene: .
v_gene: TRBV28
j_gene: TRBJ2-2
abundance: .
CDR3nt: TGTGCCAGCAGTTATAGTTTGAGCGGGGAGCTGTTTTTT
CDR3aa: CASSYSLSGELFF

d_gene: .
v_gene: TRBV5-4
j_gene: TRBJ2-5
abundance: .
CDR3nt: TGTGCCAGCACCTTTGTTGGGGGCAGAGAGACCCAGTACTTC
CDR3aa: CASTFVGGRETQYF

d_gene: .
v_gene: TRBV27
j_gene: TRBJ2-7
abundance: .
CDR3nt: TGTGCCAGCAGTTTATCGGGGCAGTCGGACAGCGAGCAGTACTTC
CDR3aa: CASSLSGQSDSEQYF

d_gene: .
v_gene: TRBV7-9
j_gene: TRBJ2-5
abundance: .
CDR3nt: TGTGCCAGCAGCTCCGGAGGTGTTAAGACAACCCAGTACTTC
CDR3aa: CASSSGGVKTTQYF

d_gene: .
v_gene: TRBV15
j_gene: TRBJ2-7
abundance: .
CDR3nt: TGTGCCACCAGCAGAGATTCGATCGACGAGCAGTACTTC
CDR3aa: CATSRDSIDEQYF

d_gene: .
v_gene: TRBV11-2
j_gene: TRBJ1-2
abundance: .
CDR3nt: TGTGCCAGCAGCCGCCGGGGCCCCAACTATGGCTACACCTTC
CDR3aa: CASSRRGPNYGYTF

d_gene: .
v_gene: TRBV5-1
j_gene: TRBJ2-1
abundance: .
CDR3nt: TGCGCCAGCAGCAGTGGGGACTCCTACAATGAGCAGTTCTTC
CDR3aa: CASSSGDSYNEQFF

d_gene: .
v_gene: TRBV7-9
j_gene: TRBJ1-2
abundance: .
CDR3nt: TGTGCCAGCAGCTCTCATCAGGGGCCGAGCTATGGCTACACCTTC
CDR3aa: CASSSHQGPSYGYTF

d_gene: .
v_gene: TRBV19
j_gene: TRBJ2-7
abundance: .
CDR3nt: TGTGCCAGTAGGCCTACAGGGCCGGTTGGTGAGCAGTACTTC
CDR3aa: CASRPTGPVGEQYF

d_gene: .
v_gene: TRBV18
j_gene: TRBJ2-3
abundance: .
CDR3nt: TGTGCCAGCTCACCATCCCGTACTAGCACAGATACGCAGTATTTT
CDR3aa: CASSPSRTSTDTQYF

d_gene: TRBD1
v_gene: TRBV2
j_gene: TRBJ2-2
abundance: .
CDR3nt: TGTGCCAGCAGTGACCCGATAGAGGGGGCGCAGGGTAACACCGGGGAGCTGTTTTTT
CDR3aa: CASSDPIEGAQGNTGELFF

d_gene: .
v_gene: TRBV28
j_gene: TRBJ1-1
abundance: few
CDR3nt: TGTGCCAGCCAAATGACGGGCCATACTGAAGCTTTCTTT
CDR3aa: CASQMTGHTEAFF

d_gene: .
v_gene: TRBV7-9
j_gene: TRBJ2-7
abundance: once
CDR3nt: TGTGCCAGCAGCTTCGGAGGAGTCTACGAGCAGTACTTC
CDR3aa: CASSFGGVYEQYF